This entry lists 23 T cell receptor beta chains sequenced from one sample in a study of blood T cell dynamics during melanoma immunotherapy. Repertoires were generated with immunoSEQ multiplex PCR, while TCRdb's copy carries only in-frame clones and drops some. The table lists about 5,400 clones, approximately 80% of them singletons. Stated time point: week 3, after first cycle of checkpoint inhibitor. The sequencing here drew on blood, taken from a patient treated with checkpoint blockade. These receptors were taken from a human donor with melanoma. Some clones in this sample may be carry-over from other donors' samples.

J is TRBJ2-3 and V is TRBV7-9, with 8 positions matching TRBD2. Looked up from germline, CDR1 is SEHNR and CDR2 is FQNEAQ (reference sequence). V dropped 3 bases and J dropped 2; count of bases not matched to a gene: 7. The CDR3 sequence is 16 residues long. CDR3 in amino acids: CASSFGRGGVTDTQYF. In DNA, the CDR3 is TGTGCCAGCAGCTTCGGCCGGGGGGGCGTCACAGATACGCAGTATTTT.

The CDR3 protein is CASSEYWGTEAFF. The CDR3 region has the DNA TGTGCCAGCAGCGAGTATTGGGGCACTGAAGCTTTCTTT. The rearrangement joins TRBV13 to TRBJ1-1; D ambiguous. Germline V gene lookup returns CDR1 PRHDT and CDR2 FYEKMQ (reference sequence). This CDR3 contains 13 residues. The germline V and J ends were trimmed by 5 bases and 4 bases, with 11 bases remaining between them.

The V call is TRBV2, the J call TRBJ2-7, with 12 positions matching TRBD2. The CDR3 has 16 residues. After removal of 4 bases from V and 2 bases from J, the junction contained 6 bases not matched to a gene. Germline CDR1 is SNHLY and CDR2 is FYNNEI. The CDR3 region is CASSGELAGGPYEQYF. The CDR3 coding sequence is TGTGCCAGCAGTGGAGAACTAGCGGGAGGACCCTACGAGCAGTACTTC.

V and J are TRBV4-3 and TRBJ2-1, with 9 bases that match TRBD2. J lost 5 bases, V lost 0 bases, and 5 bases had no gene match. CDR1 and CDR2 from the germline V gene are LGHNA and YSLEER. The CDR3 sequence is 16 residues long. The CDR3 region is CASSQDKLAGHNEQFF. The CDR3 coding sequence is TGCGCCAGCAGCCAAGATAAGCTAGCGGGGCACAATGAGCAGTTCTTC.

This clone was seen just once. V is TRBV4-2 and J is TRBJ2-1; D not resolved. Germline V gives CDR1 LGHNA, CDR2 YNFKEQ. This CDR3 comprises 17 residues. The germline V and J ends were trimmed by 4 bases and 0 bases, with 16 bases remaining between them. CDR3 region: CASSPQSTIFSYNEQFF. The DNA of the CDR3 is TGTGCCAGCAGCCCGCAAAGTACCATTTTCTCCTACAATGAGCAGTTCTTC.

CDR3 in DNA: TGTGCCAGCAGCCCAACCCGGGCTTCACCCCTCCACTTT. Translating gives CASSPTRASPLHF. V is TRBV5-6 and J is TRBJ1-6; D ambiguous. This CDR3 contains 13 residues. V gave up 4 bases and J gave up 9 bases, with 11 bases separating them. Germline V CDR1 and CDR2: SGHDT, YYEEEE.

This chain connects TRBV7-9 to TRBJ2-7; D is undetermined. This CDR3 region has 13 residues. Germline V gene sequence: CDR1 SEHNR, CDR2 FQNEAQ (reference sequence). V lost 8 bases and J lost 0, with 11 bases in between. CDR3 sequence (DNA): TGTGCCAGCGTTGGCTCGAGCTCCTACGAGCAGTACTTC. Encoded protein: CASVGSSSYEQYF.

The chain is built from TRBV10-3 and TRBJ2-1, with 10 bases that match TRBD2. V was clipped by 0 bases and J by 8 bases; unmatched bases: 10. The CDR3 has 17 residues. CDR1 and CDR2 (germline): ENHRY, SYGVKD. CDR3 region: CAISESSAGGLVYEQFF. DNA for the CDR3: TGTGCCATCAGTGAGTCGTCAGCGGGGGGGCTGGTTTATGAGCAGTTCTTC.

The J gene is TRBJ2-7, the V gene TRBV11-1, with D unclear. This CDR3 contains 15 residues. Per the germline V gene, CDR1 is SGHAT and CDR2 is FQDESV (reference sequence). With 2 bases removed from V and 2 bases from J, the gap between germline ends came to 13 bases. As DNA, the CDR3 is TGTGCCAGCAGCTTAACCCCGGACCTCGCCTACGAGCAGTACTTC. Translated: CASSLTPDLAYEQYF.

Written as DNA, the CDR3 is TGTGCCAGCACCTCGGGGCAGGGGGCAAGGGTCAATGAGCAGTTCTTC. Translation: CASTSGQGARVNEQFF. The rearrangement uses TRBV7-9 and TRBJ2-1; 8 bases agree with TRBD1. The trim removed 7 bases at V and 6 bases at J, leaving 14 bases unmatched. The V gene's germline CDR1 is SEHNR and CDR2 FQNEAQ (reference sequence). This CDR3 region has 16 residues. The whole variable domain, filled in from reference TRBV7-9 and TRBJ2-1, reads DTGVSQNPRHKITKRGQNVTFRCDPISEHNRLYWYRQTLGQGPEFLTYFQNEAQLEKSRLLSDRFSAERPKGSFSTLEIQRTEQGDSAMYLCASTSGQGARVNEQFFGPGTRLTVL.

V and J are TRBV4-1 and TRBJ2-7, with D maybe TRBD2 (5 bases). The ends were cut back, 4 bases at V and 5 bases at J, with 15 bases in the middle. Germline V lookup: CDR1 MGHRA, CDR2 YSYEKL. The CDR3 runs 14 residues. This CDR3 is CASSPGEAADEQYF. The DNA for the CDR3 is TGCGCCAGCAGCCCCGGGGAAGCCGCCGACGAGCAGTACTTC.

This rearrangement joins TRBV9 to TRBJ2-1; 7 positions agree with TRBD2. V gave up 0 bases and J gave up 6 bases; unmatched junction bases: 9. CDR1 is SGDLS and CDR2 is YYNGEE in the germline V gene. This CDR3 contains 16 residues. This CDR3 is CASSVGASGYSNEQFF. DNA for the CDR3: TGTGCCAGCAGCGTAGGGGCTAGCGGTTACAGCAATGAGCAGTTCTTC.

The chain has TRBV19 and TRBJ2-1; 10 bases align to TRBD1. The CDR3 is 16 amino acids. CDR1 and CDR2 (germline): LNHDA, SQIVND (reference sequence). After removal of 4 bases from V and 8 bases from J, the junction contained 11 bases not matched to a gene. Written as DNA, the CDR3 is TGTGCCAGTAGTAGCACCGGGACAGGGGCCTGGTATGAGCAGTTCTTC. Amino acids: CASSSTGTGAWYEQFF.

The CDR3 region is CASSYDPGTGGDTQYF. The CDR3 coding sequence is TGTGCCAGCAGTTACGACCCCGGGACAGGGGGAGATACGCAGTATTTT. This rearrangement joins TRBV2 to TRBJ2-3, with 11 bases that match TRBD1. The CDR3 totals 16 residues. Per germline, CDR1 SNHLY and CDR2 FYNNEI. The trim removed 5 bases at V and 5 bases at J, leaving 9 bases unmatched.

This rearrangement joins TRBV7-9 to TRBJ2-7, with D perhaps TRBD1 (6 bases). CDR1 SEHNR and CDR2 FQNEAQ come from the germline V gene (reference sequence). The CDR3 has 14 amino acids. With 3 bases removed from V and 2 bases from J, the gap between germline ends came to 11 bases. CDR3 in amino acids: CASSFSQGAYEQYF. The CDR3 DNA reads TGTGCCAGCAGCTTTTCACAGGGAGCCTACGAGCAGTACTTC.

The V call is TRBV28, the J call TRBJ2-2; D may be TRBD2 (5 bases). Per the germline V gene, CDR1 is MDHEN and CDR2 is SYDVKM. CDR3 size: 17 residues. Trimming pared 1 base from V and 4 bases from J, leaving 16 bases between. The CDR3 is CASSLLFERWGTGELFF. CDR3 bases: TGTGCCAGCAGTTTATTGTTTGAGCGGTGGGGCACCGGGGAGCTGTTTTTT.

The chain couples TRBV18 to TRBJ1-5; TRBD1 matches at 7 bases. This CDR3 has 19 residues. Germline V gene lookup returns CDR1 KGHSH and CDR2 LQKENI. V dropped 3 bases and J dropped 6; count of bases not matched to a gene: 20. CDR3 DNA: TGTGCCAGCTCACCTGGAGGGGGCTTTAACTGGTTGGGTGTTCAGCCCCAGCATTTT. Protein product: CASSPGGGFNWLGVQPQHF.

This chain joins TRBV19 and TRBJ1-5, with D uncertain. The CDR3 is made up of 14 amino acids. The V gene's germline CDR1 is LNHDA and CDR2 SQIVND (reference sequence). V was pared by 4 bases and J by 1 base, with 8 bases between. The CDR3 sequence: CASSTVSSNQPQHF. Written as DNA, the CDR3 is TGTGCCAGTAGTACGGTCAGCAGCAATCAGCCCCAGCATTTT.

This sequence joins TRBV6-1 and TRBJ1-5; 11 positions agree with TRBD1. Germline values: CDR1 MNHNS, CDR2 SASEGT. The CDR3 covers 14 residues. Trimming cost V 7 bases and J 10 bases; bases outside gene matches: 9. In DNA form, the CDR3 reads TGTGCCAGCAATATACCGGGACAGGGGGTCCCCCAGCATTTT. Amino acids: CASNIPGQGVPQHF.

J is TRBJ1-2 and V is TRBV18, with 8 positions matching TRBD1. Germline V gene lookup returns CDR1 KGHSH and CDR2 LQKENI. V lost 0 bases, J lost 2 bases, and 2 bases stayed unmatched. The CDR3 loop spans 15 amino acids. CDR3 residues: CASSPPQGVNYGYTF. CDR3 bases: TGTGCCAGCTCACCACCACAGGGGGTGAACTATGGCTACACCTTC. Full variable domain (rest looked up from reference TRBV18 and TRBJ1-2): NAGVMQNPRHLVRRRGQEARLRCSPMKGHSHVYWYRQLPEEGLKFMVYLQKENIIDESGMPKERFSAEFPKEGPSILRIQQVVRGDSAAYFCASSPPQGVNYGYTFGSGTRLTVV.

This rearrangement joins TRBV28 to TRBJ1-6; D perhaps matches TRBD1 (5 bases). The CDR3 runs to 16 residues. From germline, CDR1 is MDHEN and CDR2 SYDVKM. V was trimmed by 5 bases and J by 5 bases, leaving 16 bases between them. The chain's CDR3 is CASSQSPRDDNSPLHF. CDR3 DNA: TGTGCCAGCAGTCAAAGCCCAAGGGACGATAATTCACCCCTCCACTTT.

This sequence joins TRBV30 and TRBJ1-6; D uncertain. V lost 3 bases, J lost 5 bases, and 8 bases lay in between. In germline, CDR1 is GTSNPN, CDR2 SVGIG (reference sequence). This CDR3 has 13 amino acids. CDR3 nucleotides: TGTGCCTGGAGCGAGGCGAATAATTCACCCCTCCACTTT. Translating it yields CAWSEANNSPLHF.

The CDR3 reads CASSLEMGGWNTEAFF. The CDR3 region has the DNA TGTGCCAGCAGCTTAGAAATGGGGGGATGGAACACTGAAGCTTTCTTT. The chain links TRBV7-6 to TRBJ1-1; tentative D call: TRBD1 (5 bases). Germline V gives CDR1 SGHVS, CDR2 FNYEAQ. V was cut by 1 base and J by 1 base, with 13 bases left in between. The CDR3 totals 16 residues.